These 27 T cell receptor beta chains share one sample of origin, sequenced in a study of blood T cell repertoires in COVID-19. Assay: immunoSEQ multiplex PCR; the TCRdb copy retains only in-frame clones and omits some. The sample records 150,000 to 200,000 clones, 85% to 90% being singletons. The sample taken for sequencing was peripheral blood. Source of these receptors: a man between 35 and 55 years old with active or convalescent COVID-19.

The chain joins TRBV10-1 to TRBJ1-1; perhaps TRBD1 as D (5 bases). CDR1 and CDR2 from the germline V gene are WNHNN and SYGVQD (reference sequence). The CDR3 contains 16 residues. The V and J ends lost 5 bases and 2 bases respectively, with 18 bases between them. As DNA, the CDR3 is TGCGCCAGCAGTAGGAAAAAGACAGTTTCTAACACTGAAGCTTTCTTT. This encodes CASSRKKTVSNTEAFF.

This chain joins TRBV5-6 and TRBJ1-5, with 9 bases matching TRBD1. From germline, CDR1 is SGHDT and CDR2 YYEEEE. This CDR3 region has 14 residues. Unmatched junction bases numbered 4, after V lost 4 bases and J lost 5 bases. The chain's CDR3 is CASSRTGVYQPQHF. CDR3 DNA sequence: TGTGCCAGCAGCCGGACAGGGGTCTATCAGCCCCAGCATTTT.

The chain carries TRBV11-2 and TRBJ2-1; D is possibly TRBD1 (6 bases). V was cut by 3 bases and J by 7 bases, with 13 bases left in between. CDR3 length equals 14 residues. From germline, CDR1 is SGHAT and CDR2 FQNNGV. This CDR3 is CASSFAGQTNEQFF. The DNA of the CDR3 is TGTGCCAGCAGCTTTGCCGGACAGACAAATGAGCAGTTCTTC.

The chain uses TRBV9 and TRBJ2-6; no firm D call. There are 15 residues in the CDR3. V gave up 3 bases and J gave up 2 bases, with 9 bases separating them. Germline V gene sequence: CDR1 SGDLS, CDR2 YYNGEE. The CDR3 here is CASSGWATGANVLTF. The DNA for the CDR3 is TGTGCCAGCAGCGGCTGGGCTACTGGGGCCAACGTCCTGACTTTC.

The chain is built from TRBV4-1 and TRBJ1-5, with 8 bases identical to TRBD1. Germline values: CDR1 MGHRA, CDR2 YSYEKL. This CDR3 spans 20 amino acids. With 4 bases clipped from V and 4 bases from J, the junction kept 21 bases outside the gene matches. This CDR3 reads CASSPEDQDRVISRNQPQHF. CDR3 nucleotide sequence: TGCGCCAGCAGCCCGGAGGATCAGGACAGGGTCATTAGTCGGAATCAGCCCCAGCATTTT.

This rearrangement joins TRBV28 to TRBJ2-2; 7 bases line up with TRBD1. The CDR3 is 15 amino acids. Trimming at V came to 6 bases and at J to 6 bases, leaving 10 bases not matched to a gene. Germline V gene data show CDR1 as MDHEN and CDR2 as SYDVKM. CDR3 protein: CASSPGTERAGELFF. CDR3 sequence (DNA): TGTGCCAGCAGCCCCGGGACAGAGAGGGCCGGGGAGCTGTTTTTT.

The DNA for the CDR3 is TGTGCCAGTAGTATACGGACCAGAGGGAACGTCGGGGAGCTGTTTTTT. Its translation is CASSIRTRGNVGELFF. The J gene is TRBJ2-2, the V gene TRBV19, with D maybe TRBD2 (5 bases). V dropped 2 bases and J dropped 7 bases, with 17 bases sitting between them. The CDR3 covers 16 residues. Germline V CDR1 and CDR2: LNHDA, SQIVND (reference sequence).

CDR3 nucleotide sequence: TGTGCCTGGAGCGTCCGGGGACTAGTATATTACCCCGGGGAGCTGTTTTTT. Protein: CAWSVRGLVYYPGELFF. The chain recombines TRBV30 with TRBJ2-2; 8 bases match TRBD2. The CDR3 spans 17 residues. The V gene's germline CDR1 is GTSNPN and CDR2 SVGIG (reference sequence). V was clipped by 3 bases and J by 6 bases; unmatched bases: 15.

The rearrangement links TRBV27 to TRBJ2-7, with D possibly being TRBD1 (5 bases). The CDR3 length is 14 residues. Trimming took off 5 bases at V and 0 bases at J, with 11 bases between the two ends. The germline V gene encodes CDR1 MNHEY and CDR2 SMNVEV (reference sequence). The CDR3 loop reads CASSPRQTSYEQYF. The CDR3 DNA reads as TGTGCCAGCAGTCCCCGACAGACCTCCTACGAGCAGTACTTC.

Written as DNA, the CDR3 is TGCGCCAGCAGCTTGGACAGATTGGATGGCACCGGGGAGCTGTTTTTT. It translates to CASSLDRLDGTGELFF. The chain has TRBV5-1 and TRBJ2-2; D remains ambiguous. From germline, CDR1 is SGHRS and CDR2 YFSETQ. The length of the CDR3 is 16 residues. Trimming pared 0 bases from V and 4 bases from J, leaving 13 bases between.

The V and J genes are TRBV3-1 (or the pseudogene TRBV3-2) and TRBJ2-7; unclear D gene. CDR1 and CDR2 from the germline V gene are LGHDT and YNNKEL (reference sequence). The CDR3 is 14 amino acids. The ends were cut back, 2 bases at V and 0 bases at J, with 8 bases in the middle. For the CDR3, the DNA is TGTGCCAGCAGCCAATTGCGGAACTCCTACGAGCAGTACTTC. It encodes CASSQLRNSYEQYF.

This chain uses TRBV6-5 with TRBJ1-1; 8 bases agree with TRBD1. CDR3 length: 16 amino acids. Per germline, CDR1 MNHEY and CDR2 SVGAGI. V shed 0 bases and J 9 bases; nucleotides not matched to a gene: 12. The CDR3 loop is CASSYSIYRGIAKAFF. CDR3 nucleotide sequence: TGTGCCAGCAGTTACTCGATATACAGGGGGATCGCTAAAGCTTTCTTT.

The chain carries TRBV7-2 and TRBJ1-1; D perhaps matches TRBD1 (6 bases). This CDR3 is built from 13 residues. Trimming pared 5 bases from V and 4 bases from J, leaving 11 bases between. Germline V gene lookup returns CDR1 SGHTA and CDR2 FQGNSA. In nucleotides, the CDR3 is TGTGCCAGCAGCCTCACAGGGATCACTGAAGCTTTCTTT. It codes for CASSLTGITEAFF.

This CDR3 is CASSERGYGYTF. CDR3 in DNA: TGTGCCAGCAGTGAGAGGGGGTATGGCTACACCTTC. The rearrangement joins TRBV6-1 to TRBJ1-2; D is perhaps TRBD1 (6 bases). Trimming removed 3 bases at V and 5 bases at J, with 7 bases between. The germline V gene has CDR1 MNHNS and CDR2 SASEGT. The CDR3 length is 12 residues.

This rearrangement joins TRBV10-3 to TRBJ1-1; 10 bases match TRBD1. After removal of 7 bases from V and 4 bases from J, the junction contained 15 bases not matched to a gene. The length of the CDR3 is 17 residues. Germline CDR1 reads ENHRY; CDR2 reads SYGVKD. In DNA form, the CDR3 reads TGTGCCATCACCGACAGGGGGCGCGGTATGTCTGGCACTGAAGCTTTCTTT. Protein sequence: CAITDRGRGMSGTEAFF.

The chain employs TRBV19 and TRBJ1-6; D remains ambiguous. Germline CDR1 reads LNHDA; CDR2 reads SQIVND (reference sequence). The CDR3 has 14 amino acids. Trimming cost V 3 bases and J 5 bases, with 8 bases left between them. CDR3 loop: CASSISQNNSPLHF. CDR3 sequence (DNA): TGTGCCAGTAGTATCTCCCAGAATAATTCACCCCTCCACTTT.

A few counts support this clone. The J gene is TRBJ1-5, the V gene TRBV7-6; TRBD1 might be the D (6 bases). Germline values: CDR1 SGHVS, CDR2 FNYEAQ. The CDR3 totals 15 residues. Trimming removed 1 base from V and 4 bases from J, with 11 bases in between. The DNA of the CDR3 is TGTGCCAGCAGCTTAGGGCAGGGGCGTAATCAGCCCCAGCATTTT. It yields the protein CASSLGQGRNQPQHF.

V and J are TRBV7-9 and TRBJ2-7, with 9 bases aligning to TRBD1. Germline loops: CDR1 SEHNR, CDR2 FQNEAQ (reference sequence). The CDR3 runs to 14 residues. V was pared by 0 bases and J by 7 bases, with 4 bases of the junction left unmatched. CDR3 amino acids: CASSLAGTGLEQYF. The CDR3, as DNA: TGTGCCAGCAGCTTAGCGGGGACAGGGCTTGAGCAGTACTTC.

The rearrangement uses TRBV5-4 and TRBJ1-1; TRBD1 matches at 8 bases. The CDR3 totals 17 residues. Germline trimming cut 0 bases from V and 5 bases from J; bases unmatched to any gene: 12. Germline CDR1 reads SGHNT; CDR2 reads YYREEE (reference sequence). DNA for the CDR3: TGTGCCAGCAGCTTGGTCTTTGATCAGGGGGCGAGGACTGAAGCTTTCTTT. This encodes CASSLVFDQGARTEAFF.

This clone was found a few times. The gene calls are TRBV5-4 and TRBJ2-7; D unclear. CDR1 is SGHNT and CDR2 is YYREEE in the germline V gene (reference sequence). The CDR3 is 12 residues long. V was clipped by 0 bases and J by 3 bases, with 4 bases between them. CDR3 in DNA: TGTGCCAGCAGCTTGGACGGCTACGAGCAGTACTTC. Translating it yields CASSLDGYEQYF.

The chain recombines TRBV18 with TRBJ2-3; possible D gene TRBD2, 6 bases. Germline lookup yields CDR1 KGHSH and CDR2 LQKENI. The CDR3 extends over 15 amino acids. The V end was cut by 1 base, the J end by 4 bases, with 12 bases between. Here the CDR3 DNA reads TGTGCCAGCTCACCACTCGCTAGCGAGGCAGATACGCAGTATTTT. Encoded protein: CASSPLASEADTQYF.

V and J are TRBV10-3 and TRBJ2-3, with D possibly matching TRBD2 (6 bases). Trimming stripped 8 bases from V and 2 bases from J, with 8 bases between. The CDR3 is 12 amino acids. Germline CDR1 and CDR2: ENHRY and SYGVKD. CDR3 sequence (DNA): TGTGCCATCCGGGGGAACACAGATACGCAGTATTTT. This encodes CAIRGNTDTQYF.

The chain combines TRBV5-5 with TRBJ2-7, with TRBD2 matching 10 bases. Germline CDR1 and CDR2: SGHKS and YYEKEE (reference sequence). V dropped 0 bases and J dropped 2; count of bases not matched to a gene: 11. The CDR3 sequence is 18 residues long. CDR3 sequence: CASSLASVAGGNAYEQYF. DNA of the CDR3: TGTGCCAGCAGCTTGGCCTCGGTAGCGGGGGGTAATGCCTACGAGCAGTACTTC.

V gene TRBV11-3 combines with J gene TRBJ2-7; TRBD1 agrees at 7 bases. V gave up 2 bases and J gave up 2 bases; unmatched junction bases: 9. The germline CDR1 and CDR2 sequences are SGHNT and YENEEA. The CDR3 loop spans 16 amino acids. CDR3 DNA: TGTGCCAGCAGCTTACGAGTGTTGACAGGGACCTACGAGCAGTACTTC. Protein: CASSLRVLTGTYEQYF.

V gene TRBV28 combines with J gene TRBJ1-1, with D perhaps matching TRBD1 (6 bases). This CDR3 comprises 15 residues. Between the trimmed V and J ends, which lost 6 bases and 3 bases, there was a span of 17 bases. CDR1 MDHEN and CDR2 SYDVKM come from the germline V gene. The CDR3 sequence is CASRYTGLGHTEAFF. CDR3 sequence (DNA): TGTGCCAGCAGGTACACAGGGTTGGGGCACACTGAAGCTTTCTTT.

The J gene is TRBJ1-1, the V gene TRBV12-3 or TRBV12-4, with unresolved D. V lost 10 bases and J 4 bases, leaving 7 bases between the germline ends. CDR3 length: 10 amino acids. The CDR3 bases are TGTGCCACCTCGGGCACTGAAGCTTTCTTT. It is translated as CATSGTEAFF.

The V and J genes are TRBV5-1 and TRBJ2-3; D gene unclear. This CDR3 is 12 amino acids long. Germline loops: CDR1 SGHRS, CDR2 YFSETQ. The V end lost 4 bases, the J end lost 6 bases, and 9 bases lay between the germline ends. The CDR3 sequence: CASSRNGDTQYF. CDR3 DNA sequence: TGCGCCAGCAGCCGGAACGGGGATACGCAGTATTTT. The variable domain in full, with the rest retrieved from reference TRBV5-1 and TRBJ2-3, is KAGVTQTPRYLIKTRGQQVTLSCSPISGHRSVSWYQQTPGQGLQFLFEYFSETQRNKGNFPGRFSGRQFSNSRSEMNVSTLELGDSALYLCASSRNGDTQYFGPGTRLTVL.